The 30 T cell receptor beta chains reported below all come from one sample, sequenced in a study of T cells in Graves' hyperthyroidism and ophthalmopathy. The TCR beta CDR3 regions underwent amplification using RNA transcripts as the source. The study used the HTBI primer set for a first-round RT-PCR of the TCR CDR3. TCRdb itself ran the multiplex PCR reads through MiXCR, one entry per CDR3 protein. The sample contains fewer than 850,000 distinct CDR3 sequences, 15% to 20% of which appear only once. The sequenced sample was blood. These receptors were taken from a man in his fifties with Graves' hyperthyroidism.

This clonotype has only a few counts. The chain uses TRBV6-1 and TRBJ1-5; possible D gene TRBD1, 5 bases. V was shortened by 5 bases and J by 8 bases, with 16 bases between the two germline ends. The germline V gene encodes CDR1 MNHNS and CDR2 SASEGT. The CDR3 consists of 14 residues. This CDR3 reads CASSQMGGKEPQHF. CDR3 sequence (DNA): TGTGCCAGCAGTCAAATGGGGGGAAAAGAGCCCCAGCATTTT.

The chain is built from TRBV10-3 and TRBJ2-1; D may be TRBD2 (6 bases). The V gene lost 2 bases and the J gene lost 3 bases, with 8 bases spanning the gap. CDR3 length: 14 residues. The V gene's germline CDR1 is ENHRY and CDR2 SYGVKD. The CDR3 spells CAISERGNYNEQFF. The CDR3 DNA sequence: TGTGCCATCAGTGAGCGGGGGAACTACAATGAGCAGTTCTTC.

The chain has TRBV7-9 and TRBJ2-7, with TRBD2 identical over 9 bases. The CDR3 is made up of 17 amino acids. After removal of 5 bases from V and 4 bases from J, the junction contained 15 bases not matched to a gene. The germline V gene encodes CDR1 SEHNR and CDR2 FQNEAQ (reference sequence). The CDR3, as DNA: TGTGCCAGCAGCCAACCCTGGCCAGCGGGAGGCAAGTACGAGCAGTACTTC. This gives the protein CASSQPWPAGGKYEQYF.

This clonotype was found many times. The rearrangement uses TRBV28 and TRBJ1-1, with D unresolved. V lost 6 bases and J lost 7, with 18 bases in between. Looked up from germline, CDR1 is MDHEN and CDR2 is SYDVKM. The length of the CDR3 is 14 residues. CDR3 DNA sequence: TGTGCCAGCAGGATCGCCGGGAGCCTAATTGAAGCTTTCTTT. Protein: CASRIAGSLIEAFF.

This clonotype was detected only a few times. A much more abundant neighbour one base away suggests this may be a read error. J is TRBJ2-7 and V is TRBV20-1; 9 positions match TRBD1. Losses at the gene ends were 5 bases for V and 5 bases for J; bases not matched to a gene: 7. Germline CDR1 and CDR2: DFQATT and SNEGSKA (reference sequence). There are 13 residues in the CDR3. This CDR3 is CSAPGQGRDEQYF. The CDR3 nucleotides read TGCAGTGCTCCGGGACAGGGAAGGGACGAGCAGTACTTC.

This clonotype occurred a few times. The chain couples TRBV20-1 to TRBJ2-1; possibly TRBD2 for D (5 bases). The CDR3 is 15 residues long. Germline CDR1 and CDR2: DFQATT and SNEGSKA (reference sequence). V was shortened by 4 bases and J by 4 bases, with 17 bases between the two germline ends. The CDR3 is CSANTEARHYNEQFF. The CDR3 nucleotides read TGCAGTGCTAATACGGAGGCCAGACATTACAATGAGCAGTTCTTC.

This clonotype showed up just a few times. This CDR3 reads CASSYRTGLHQETQYF. For the CDR3, the DNA is TGTGCCAGCAGTTACCGGACAGGGCTTCACCAAGAGACCCAGTACTTC. The rearrangement links TRBV28 to TRBJ2-5; 8 bases align to TRBD1. The CDR3 is made up of 16 amino acids. Germline lookup yields CDR1 MDHEN and CDR2 SYDVKM. J was trimmed by 0 bases and V by 4 bases; bases with no gene match: 7.

The chain has TRBV7-3 and TRBJ2-3; 15 bases line up with TRBD2. J was trimmed by 5 bases and V by 2 bases; bases with no gene match: 5. Germline V gene sequence: CDR1 SGHTA, CDR2 FQGTGA. The CDR3 sequence is 17 residues long. CDR3 in DNA: TGTGCCAGCAGCTTAGGGACTAGCGGGAGGCCTCAAGATACGCAGTATTTT. This codes for CASSLGTSGRPQDTQYF. The whole variable domain, filled in from reference TRBV7-3 and TRBJ2-3, reads GAGVSQTPSNKVTEKGKYVELRCDPISGHTALYWYRQSLGQGPEFLIYFQGTGAADDSGLPNDRFFAVRPEGSVSTLKIQRTERGDSAVYLCASSLGTSGRPQDTQYFGPGTRLTVL.

This chain uses TRBV6-2 or TRBV6-3 with TRBJ2-3; perhaps TRBD1 as D (6 bases). CDR1 is MNHEY, CDR2 SVGEGT, per germline. The CDR3 has 16 amino acids. V lost 8 bases, J lost 3 bases, and 21 bases lay in between. In DNA, the CDR3 is TGTGCCAGCGGAGAGGGACATCCGGTGGGGACAGATACGCAGTATTTT. Translating it yields CASGEGHPVGTDTQYF.

This clonotype was detected many times. This chain links TRBV7-9 with TRBJ2-1; 10 nucleotides line up with TRBD1. J was trimmed by 0 bases and V by 4 bases; bases with no gene match: 15. Germline V lookup: CDR1 SEHNR, CDR2 FQNEAQ (reference sequence). The CDR3 runs to 20 residues. For the CDR3, the DNA is TGTGCCAGCAGCTCCGGGACAGGGGTTCGGCTGGTGAGCTCCTACAATGAGCAGTTCTTC. It translates to CASSSGTGVRLVSSYNEQFF.

This clonotype was seen a single time. A read error is possible here, since a much larger clone lies one base away. The chain joins TRBV27 to TRBJ2-5; the match to TRBD1 covers 10 bases. CDR3 length: 16 amino acids. From germline, CDR1 is MNHEY and CDR2 SMNVEV (reference sequence). Unmatched junction bases numbered 15, after V lost 10 bases and J lost 4 bases. This CDR3 is CATSARTGGTGETQYF. In nucleotides, the CDR3 is TGTGCCACCTCCGCCAGGACAGGGGGTACTGGAGAGACCCAGTACTTC.

This clonotype was detected a few times. The rearrangement joins TRBV27 to TRBJ1-1; 9 bases fit TRBD1. Germline V lookup: CDR1 MNHEY, CDR2 SMNVEV (reference sequence). The junction had 10 bases not matched to a gene; V was cut back by 8 bases and J by 3 bases. This CDR3 region has 15 residues. The CDR3 sequence: CASSRDRDQYTEAFF. CDR3 nucleotide sequence: TGTGCCAGCTCCCGGGACAGGGATCAATACACTGAAGCTTTCTTT.

This clonotype occurred many times. The chain employs TRBV2 and TRBJ1-4; no clear D. CDR1 is SNHLY, CDR2 FYNNEI, per germline. Trimming cost V 8 bases and J 2 bases, with 12 bases left between them. The CDR3 totals 14 residues. The chain's CDR3 is CASVKRATNEKLFF. The DNA for the CDR3 is TGTGCCAGCGTTAAAAGGGCGACTAATGAAAAACTGTTTTTT. The full variable domain, in which reference TRBV2 and TRBJ1-4 provide the parts outside the CDR3, is EPEVTQTPSHQVTQMGQEVILRCVPISNHLYFYWYRQILGQKVEFLVSFYNNEISEKSEIFDDQFSVERPDGSNFTLKIRSTKLEDSAMYFCASVKRATNEKLFFGSGTQLSVL.

On this clonotype: One end of the junction does not line up with germline, which may come from a read error. The V call is TRBV6-5, the J call TRBJ2-7, with 9 nucleotides matching TRBD2. Germline V gene lookup returns CDR1 MNHEY and CDR2 SVGAGI. The CDR3 contains 15 residues. The CDR3, as DNA: TGTGCCAGAAGTTACTCGGGTAGCGGGAGCTACGAGCAGTACTTC. This codes for CARSYSGSGSYEQYF.

In its sample, this clonotype was seen many times. DNA of the CDR3: TGTGCCATCAGTGGTGGTATCTCCTACAATGAGCAGTTCTTC. This codes for CAISGGISYNEQFF. The rearrangement uses TRBV10-3 and TRBJ2-1, with no clear D. The CDR3 runs to 14 residues. CDR1 ENHRY and CDR2 SYGVKD come from the germline V gene. V shed 4 bases and J shed 0 bases, with 7 bases lying between them.

The chain recombines TRBV29-1 with TRBJ2-3; maybe TRBD1 (6 bases). Germline-derived CDR1 and CDR2 are SQVTM and ANQGSEA. V was clipped by 6 bases and J by 2 bases, with 18 bases between them. The CDR3 is 15 amino acids. The CDR3 DNA sequence: TGCAGCGTGCGTCAGACAGGCCGAAACACAGATACGCAGTATTTT. It encodes CSVRQTGRNTDTQYF.

This clonotype has a count of ten or more. At one boundary the junction diverges from the germline segment, which might be a read error. The chain recombines TRBV28 with TRBJ2-7; possible D gene TRBD2, 5 bases. The CDR3 length is 14 residues. Germline CDR1 is MDHEN and CDR2 is SYDVKM. DNA for the CDR3: TGTGCCAGCAGTTTCAGCGGATACTCCTGCGAGCAGTACTTC. Translated: CASSFSGYSCEQYF. Variable domain in full (rest from reference TRBV28 and TRBJ2-7): DVKVTQSSRYLVKRTGEKVFLECVQDMDHENMFWYRQDPGLGLRLIYFSYDVKMKEKGDIPEGYSVSREKKERFSLILESASTNQTSMYLCASSFSGYSCEQYFGPGTRLTVT.

This clonotype came up a few times. This chain links TRBV29-1 with TRBJ2-1; D is undetermined. V was cut by 0 bases and J by 6 bases, with 12 bases left in between. Germline V gives CDR1 SQVTM, CDR2 ANQGSEA. There are 14 residues in the CDR3. The CDR3: CSVEDLGHLNEQFF. In DNA, the CDR3 is TGCAGCGTTGAAGATCTTGGGCACCTCAATGAGCAGTTCTTC.

The chain recombines TRBV7-2 with TRBJ2-1; the D gene is possibly TRBD1 (7 bases). CDR3 length: 13 amino acids. V was trimmed by 4 bases and J by 7 bases, leaving 11 bases between them. The V gene's germline CDR1 is SGHTA and CDR2 FQGNSA. CDR3 coding DNA: TGTGCCAGCAGCTGGTCAGGGGGGAATGAGCAGTTCTTC. Translated: CASSWSGGNEQFF.

The CDR3: CSARTGSDQPQHF. The CDR3 region has the DNA TGCAGCGCGAGGACAGGGAGCGATCAGCCCCAGCATTTT. This rearrangement joins TRBV29-1 to TRBJ1-5, with 8 nucleotides matching TRBD1. CDR1 and CDR2 from the germline V gene are SQVTM and ANQGSEA. CDR3 length: 13 residues. V was pared by 7 bases and J by 5 bases, with 7 bases of the junction left unmatched.

There are many counts of this clonotype. The CDR3 spells CASSQGPGEWAEAFF. The DNA of the CDR3 is TGTGCCAGCAGCCAAGGGCCGGGTGAGTGGGCTGAAGCTTTCTTT. This chain joins TRBV3-1 and TRBJ1-1; D not certain. CDR1 is LGHDT and CDR2 is YNNKEL in the germline V gene (reference sequence). Trimming removed 1 base at V and 6 bases at J, with 15 bases between. The CDR3 runs to 15 residues.

Regarding this clonotype: This likely stems from a read error, as it lies one base from a far larger clone. The rearrangement links TRBV18 to TRBJ1-1; D remains unclear. This CDR3 is built from 14 residues. V gave up 2 bases and J gave up 4 bases, with 11 bases separating them. Germline lookup yields CDR1 KGHSH and CDR2 LQKENI. The CDR3 coding sequence is TGTGCCAGCTCACCAGGTGAATTGGGCACTGAAGCTTTCTTT. Protein product: CASSPGELGTEAFF.

This clonotype turned up a few times. This chain connects TRBV6-2 or TRBV6-3 to TRBJ1-1; no reliable D call. CDR3 length: 16 amino acids. CDR1 and CDR2 (germline): MNHEY, SVGEGT. The V end lost 0 bases, the J end lost 0 bases, and 11 bases lay between the germline ends. CDR3 loop: CASSYSETDMNTEAFF. The CDR3 DNA reads TGTGCCAGCAGTTACTCGGAAACTGACATGAACACTGAAGCTTTCTTT.

This clonotype has a count of ten or more. The chain employs TRBV24-1 and TRBJ1-2; D not resolved. CDR1 is KGHDR, CDR2 SFDVKD, per germline. The CDR3 is 16 residues long. V lost 1 base, J lost 2 bases, and 13 bases lay in between. Here the CDR3 reads CATSDLATPGNYGYTF. CDR3 bases: TGTGCCACCAGTGATTTAGCGACGCCTGGGAACTATGGCTACACCTTC.

The chain links TRBV7-2 to TRBJ1-1; tentatively, D is TRBD1 (6 bases). In germline, CDR1 is SGHTA, CDR2 FQGNSA. V shed 8 bases and J shed 5 bases, with 27 bases lying between them. CDR3 length equals 17 residues. Written as DNA, the CDR3 is TGTGCCAGCTTTCGGGACCTGGGCAGGGGCCGACGTACTGAAGCTTTCTTT. This encodes CASFRDLGRGRRTEAFF.

This sequence joins TRBV5-1 and TRBJ1-5, with 8 bases identical to TRBD1. Germline-derived CDR1 and CDR2 are SGHRS and YFSETQ. The length of the CDR3 is 15 residues. With 3 bases clipped from V and 1 base from J, the junction kept 3 bases outside the gene matches. CDR3 protein: CASSCRDRSNQPQHF. The DNA for the CDR3 is TGCGCCAGCAGCTGCCGGGACAGGAGCAATCAGCCCCAGCATTTT.

This clonotype turned up a few times. The chain carries TRBV7-8 and TRBJ1-2; maybe TRBD1 (6 bases). Germline loops: CDR1 SGHVS, CDR2 FQNEAQ. This CDR3 is 13 amino acids long. Trimming took off 5 bases at V and 14 bases at J, with 21 bases between the two ends. The CDR3 nucleotides read TGTGCCAGCAGCACAGGGACACTCTCCGTGGGGACCTTC. It encodes CASSTGTLSVGTF.

This clonotype was counted many times. The V and J genes are TRBV28 and TRBJ2-5, with TRBD1 identical over 9 bases. The CDR3 contains 15 residues. The trim removed 3 bases at V and 1 base at J, leaving 3 bases unmatched. Per germline, CDR1 MDHEN and CDR2 SYDVKM. This CDR3 reads CASSFGQGTQETQYF. CDR3 sequence (DNA): TGTGCCAGCAGTTTCGGACAGGGGACCCAAGAGACCCAGTACTTC.

This clonotype was seen at least ten times. The V call is TRBV9, the J call TRBJ2-7; 9 bases are shared with TRBD1. Germline assignment: CDR1 SGDLS and CDR2 YYNGEE. The CDR3 runs to 14 residues. Trimming removed 5 bases from V and 3 bases from J; junction bases left unmatched: 6. CDR3: CASSRGTGFYEQYF. The CDR3, as DNA: TGTGCCAGCAGTCGGGGGACAGGGTTCTACGAGCAGTACTTC. The full variable domain, with the rest looked up from reference TRBV9 and TRBJ2-7, is DSGVTQTPKHLITATGQRVTLRCSPRSGDLSVYWYQQSLDQGLQFLIQYYNGEERAKGNILERFSAQQFPDLHSELNLSSLELGDSALYFCASSRGTGFYEQYFGPGTRLTVT.

This clonotype appeared many times. V is TRBV10-3 and J is TRBJ2-7; D not certain. This CDR3 spans 14 amino acids. V lost 0 bases and J 2 bases, leaving 8 bases between the germline ends. The germline V gene has CDR1 ENHRY and CDR2 SYGVKD. Written as DNA, the CDR3 is TGTGCCATCAGTGAGTCCGGAATCACCTACGAGCAGTACTTC. Translation gives CAISESGITYEQYF.